This TCR beta chain appears in the sequencing data of a study of shared clonotypes between healthy human individuals. Using immunoSEQ multiplex PCR, the repertoire was profiled, and TCRdb retains in-frame clones only, with some absent. Of roughly 2.4 million clones listed, more than 90% are singletons. The CDR3 spans 11 residues. Germline loops: CDR1 MNHNS, CDR2 SASEGT. The V and J ends lost 6 bases and 5 bases respectively, with 7 bases between them. The TCR originated in a man between 18 and 35 years old in good health. The sample consisted of naive CD4+ T cells sorted from blood. The subset denotes: CD45RA+ positively selected. The V and J genes are TRBV6-1 and TRBJ1-2; TRBD1 is a possible D gene (5 bases). CDR3 region: CASRQGYGYTF. CDR3 DNA: TGTGCCAGCAGGCAGGGATATGGCTACACCTTC.